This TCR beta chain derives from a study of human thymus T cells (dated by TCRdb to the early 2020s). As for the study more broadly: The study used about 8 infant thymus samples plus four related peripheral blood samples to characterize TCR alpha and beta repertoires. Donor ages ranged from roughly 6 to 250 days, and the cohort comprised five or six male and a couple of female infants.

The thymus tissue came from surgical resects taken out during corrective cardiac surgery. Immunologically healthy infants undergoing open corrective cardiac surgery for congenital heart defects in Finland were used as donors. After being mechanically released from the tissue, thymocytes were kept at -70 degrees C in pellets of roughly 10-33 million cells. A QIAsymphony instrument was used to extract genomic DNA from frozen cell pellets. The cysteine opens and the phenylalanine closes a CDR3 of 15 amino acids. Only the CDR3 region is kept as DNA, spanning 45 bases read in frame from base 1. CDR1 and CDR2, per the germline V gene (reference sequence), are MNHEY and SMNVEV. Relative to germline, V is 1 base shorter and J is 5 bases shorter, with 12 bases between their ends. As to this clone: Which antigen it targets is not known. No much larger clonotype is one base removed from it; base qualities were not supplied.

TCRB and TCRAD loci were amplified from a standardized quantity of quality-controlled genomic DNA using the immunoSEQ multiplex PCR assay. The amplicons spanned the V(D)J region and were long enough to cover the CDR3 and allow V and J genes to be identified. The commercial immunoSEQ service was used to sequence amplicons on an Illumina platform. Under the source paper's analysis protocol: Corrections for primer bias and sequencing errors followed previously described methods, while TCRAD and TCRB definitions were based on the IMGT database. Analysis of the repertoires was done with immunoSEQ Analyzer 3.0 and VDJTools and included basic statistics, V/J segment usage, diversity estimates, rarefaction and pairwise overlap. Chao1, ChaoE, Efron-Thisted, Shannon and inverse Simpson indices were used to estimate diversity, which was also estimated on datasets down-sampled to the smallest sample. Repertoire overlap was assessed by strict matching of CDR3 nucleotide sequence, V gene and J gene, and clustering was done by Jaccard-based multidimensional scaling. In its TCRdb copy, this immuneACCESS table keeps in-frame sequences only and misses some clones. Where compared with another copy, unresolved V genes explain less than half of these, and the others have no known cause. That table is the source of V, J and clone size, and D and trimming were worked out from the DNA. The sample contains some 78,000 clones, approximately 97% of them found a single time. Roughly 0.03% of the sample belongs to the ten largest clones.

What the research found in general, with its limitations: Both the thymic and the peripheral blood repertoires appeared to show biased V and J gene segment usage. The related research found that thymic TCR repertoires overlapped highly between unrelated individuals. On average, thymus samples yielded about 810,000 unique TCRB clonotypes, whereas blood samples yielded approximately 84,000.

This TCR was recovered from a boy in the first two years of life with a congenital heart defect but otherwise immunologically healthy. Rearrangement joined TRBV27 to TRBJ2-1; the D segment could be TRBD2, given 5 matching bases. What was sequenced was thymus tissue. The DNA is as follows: TGTGCCAGCAGTTTATGGGTTGGGGAGAACAATGAGCAGTTCTTC. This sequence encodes CASSLWVGENNEQFF.